This T cell receptor (beta chain) appears in the sequencing data of a study of regulatory T cells in long-lasting Graves disease. Note on this clonotype: Its target is not known.

Study-wide findings and caveats: Examination was confined to peripheral blood, excluding thyroid tissue.

In building TCR beta libraries, iRepertoire HTBI primers were used together with Arm-PCR of CDR3 regions. TCRdb independently ran MiXCR on the multiplex PCR reads; one entry per CDR3 protein. The sample includes 400,000 to 450,000 distinct CDR3 sequences, 15% of them seen just once. Per germline, CDR1 SGHRS and CDR2 YFSETQ. The CDR3 extends over 16 amino acids. The V and J ends lost 1 base and 8 bases, in that order; junction bases with no gene match: 8. This sample's time point: newly diagnosed GD, antithyroid drugs for less than 3 months. Making the TCR library involved RNA that had been extracted from PBMCs. This same sample was also part of a study on T cells in Graves' hyperthyroidism and ophthalmopathy. That paper adds: The TCR CDR3 first-round RT-PCR relied on the HTBI primer set. Blood held most thyroid clonotypes expanded above 0.001 frequency.

The V gene is TRBV5-1, the J gene TRBJ1-4, with TRBD1 matching 10 bases. The receptor was isolated from a woman aged 25 to 45 with Graves disease. This sample comprised peripheral blood mononuclear cells (PBMCs), obtained at new diagnosis, from a patient treated with antithyroid drugs. CDR3: CASSLFRTGGNEKLFF. The CDR3 nucleotides read TGCGCCAGCAGCTTGTTTAGGACAGGGGGAAACGAAAAACTGTTTTTT.